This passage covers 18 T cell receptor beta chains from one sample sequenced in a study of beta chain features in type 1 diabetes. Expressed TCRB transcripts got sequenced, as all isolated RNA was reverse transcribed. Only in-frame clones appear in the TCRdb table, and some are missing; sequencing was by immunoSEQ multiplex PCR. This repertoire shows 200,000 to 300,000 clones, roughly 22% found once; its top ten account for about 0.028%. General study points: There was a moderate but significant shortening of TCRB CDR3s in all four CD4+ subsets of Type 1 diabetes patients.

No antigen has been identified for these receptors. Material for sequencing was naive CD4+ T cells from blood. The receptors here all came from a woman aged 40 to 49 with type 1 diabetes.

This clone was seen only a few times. The CDR3 protein is CAWNRENSGQPQHF. As DNA, the CDR3 is TGTGCCTGGAATCGCGAGAACTCGGGTCAGCCCCAGCATTTT. V and J are TRBV30 and TRBJ1-5; D remains unclear. The germline V gene encodes CDR1 GTSNPN and CDR2 SVGIG (reference sequence). V lost 4 bases to trimming and J lost 6 bases, with 16 bases between them. This CDR3 comprises 14 residues.

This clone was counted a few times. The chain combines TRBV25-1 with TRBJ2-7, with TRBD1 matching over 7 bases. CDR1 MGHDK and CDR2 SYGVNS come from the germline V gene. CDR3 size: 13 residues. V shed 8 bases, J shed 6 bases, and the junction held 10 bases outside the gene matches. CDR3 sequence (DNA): TGTGCCAGCGCTACAGGGGAACTTGGCGAGCAGTACTTC. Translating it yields CASATGELGEQYF.

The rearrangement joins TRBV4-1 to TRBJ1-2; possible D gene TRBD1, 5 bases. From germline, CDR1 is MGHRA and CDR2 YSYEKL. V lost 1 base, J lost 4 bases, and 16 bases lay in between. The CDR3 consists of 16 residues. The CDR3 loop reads CASSQGGTVELYGYTF. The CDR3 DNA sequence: TGCGCCAGCAGCCAAGGAGGGACTGTCGAGCTCTATGGCTACACCTTC.

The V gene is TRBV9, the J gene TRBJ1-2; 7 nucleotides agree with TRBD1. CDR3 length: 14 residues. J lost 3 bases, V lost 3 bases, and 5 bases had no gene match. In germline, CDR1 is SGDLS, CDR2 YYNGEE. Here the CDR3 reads CASSDLRGDYGYTF. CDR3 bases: TGTGCCAGCAGCGACCTCAGGGGGGACTATGGCTACACCTTC.

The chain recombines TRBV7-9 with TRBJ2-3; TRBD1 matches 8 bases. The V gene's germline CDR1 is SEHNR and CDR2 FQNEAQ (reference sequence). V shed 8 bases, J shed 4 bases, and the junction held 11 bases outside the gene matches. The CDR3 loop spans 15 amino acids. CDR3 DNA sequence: TGTGCCAGCTCTGGGGAGACAGGGGCGGCAGATACGCAGTATTTT. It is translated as CASSGETGAADTQYF.

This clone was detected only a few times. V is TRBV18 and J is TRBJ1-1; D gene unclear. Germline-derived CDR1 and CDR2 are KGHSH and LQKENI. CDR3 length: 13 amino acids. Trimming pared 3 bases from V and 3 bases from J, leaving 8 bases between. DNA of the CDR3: TGTGCCAGCTCACCCAACGGGGACACTGAAGCTTTCTTT. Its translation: CASSPNGDTEAFF. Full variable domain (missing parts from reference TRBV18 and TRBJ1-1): NAGVMQNPRHLVRRRGQEARLRCSPMKGHSHVYWYRQLPEEGLKFMVYLQKENIIDESGMPKERFSAEFPKEGPSILRIQQVVRGDSAAYFCASSPNGDTEAFFGQGTRLTVV.

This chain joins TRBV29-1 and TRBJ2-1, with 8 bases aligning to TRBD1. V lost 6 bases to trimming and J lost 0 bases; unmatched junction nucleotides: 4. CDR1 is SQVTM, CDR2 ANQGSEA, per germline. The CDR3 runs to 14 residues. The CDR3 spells CSVADRGSYNEQFF. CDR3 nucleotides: TGCAGCGTCGCTGACAGGGGCTCCTACAATGAGCAGTTCTTC.

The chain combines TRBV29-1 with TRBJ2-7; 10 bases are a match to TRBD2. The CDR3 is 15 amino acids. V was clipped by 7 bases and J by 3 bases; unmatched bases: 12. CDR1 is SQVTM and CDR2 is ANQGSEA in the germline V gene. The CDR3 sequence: CSAEGLASGSYEQYF. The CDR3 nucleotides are TGCAGCGCTGAGGGATTAGCTAGCGGGAGCTACGAGCAGTACTTC.

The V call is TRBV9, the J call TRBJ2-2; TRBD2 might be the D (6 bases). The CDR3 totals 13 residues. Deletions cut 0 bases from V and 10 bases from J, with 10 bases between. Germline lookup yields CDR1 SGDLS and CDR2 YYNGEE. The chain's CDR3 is CASSVGGELELFF. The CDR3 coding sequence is TGTGCCAGCAGCGTAGGGGGGGAGCTGGAGCTGTTTTTT.

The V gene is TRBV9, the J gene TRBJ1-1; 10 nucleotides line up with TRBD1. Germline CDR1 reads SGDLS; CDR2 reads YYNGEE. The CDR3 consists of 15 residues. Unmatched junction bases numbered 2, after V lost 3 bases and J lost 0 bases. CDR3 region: CASSGGQGMNTEAFF. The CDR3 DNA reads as TGTGCCAGCAGCGGGGGACAGGGGATGAACACTGAAGCTTTCTTT.

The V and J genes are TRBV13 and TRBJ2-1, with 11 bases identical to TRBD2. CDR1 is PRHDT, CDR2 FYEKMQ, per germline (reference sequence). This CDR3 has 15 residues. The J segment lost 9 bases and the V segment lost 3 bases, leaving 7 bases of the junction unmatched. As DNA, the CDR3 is TGTGCCAGCAGCTTGGGAACTAGCGGGAGAGCTGAGCAGTTCTTC. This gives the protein CASSLGTSGRAEQFF.

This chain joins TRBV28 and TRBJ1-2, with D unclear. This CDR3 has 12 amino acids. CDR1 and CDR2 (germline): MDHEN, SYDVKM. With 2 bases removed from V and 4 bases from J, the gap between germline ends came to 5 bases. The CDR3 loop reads CASSLVRYGYTF. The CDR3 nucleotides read TGTGCCAGCAGTTTAGTCCGCTATGGCTACACCTTC.

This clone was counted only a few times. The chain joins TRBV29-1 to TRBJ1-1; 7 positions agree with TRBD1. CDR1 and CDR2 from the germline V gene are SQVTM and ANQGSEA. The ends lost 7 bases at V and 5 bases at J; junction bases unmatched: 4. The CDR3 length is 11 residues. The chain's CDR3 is CSGDSPTEAFF. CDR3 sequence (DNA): TGCAGCGGGGACAGCCCTACTGAAGCTTTCTTT. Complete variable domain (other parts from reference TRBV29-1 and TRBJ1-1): SAVISQKPSRDICQRGTSLTIQCQVDSQVTMMFWYRQQPGQSLTLIATANQGSEATYESGFVIDKFPISRPNLTFSTLTVSNMSPEDSSIYLCSGDSPTEAFFGQGTRLTVV.

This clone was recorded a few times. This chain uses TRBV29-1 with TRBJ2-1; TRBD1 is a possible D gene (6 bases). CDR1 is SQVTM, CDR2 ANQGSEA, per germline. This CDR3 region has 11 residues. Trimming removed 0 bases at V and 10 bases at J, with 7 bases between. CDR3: CSVEEGAEQFF. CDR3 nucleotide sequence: TGCAGCGTTGAAGAGGGGGCAGAGCAGTTCTTC.

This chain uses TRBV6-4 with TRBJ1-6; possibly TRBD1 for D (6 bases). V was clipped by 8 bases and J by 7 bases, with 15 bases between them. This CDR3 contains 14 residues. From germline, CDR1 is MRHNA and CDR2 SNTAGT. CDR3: CASRRTQGNSPLHF. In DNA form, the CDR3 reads TGTGCCAGCCGAAGGACCCAGGGGAATTCACCCCTCCACTTT.

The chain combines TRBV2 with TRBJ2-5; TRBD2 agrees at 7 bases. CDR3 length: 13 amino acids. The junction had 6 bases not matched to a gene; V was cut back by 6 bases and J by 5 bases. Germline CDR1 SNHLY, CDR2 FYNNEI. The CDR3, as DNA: TGTGCCAGCAGCGACGGGGGAGGGGAGACCCAGTACTTC. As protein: CASSDGGGETQYF.

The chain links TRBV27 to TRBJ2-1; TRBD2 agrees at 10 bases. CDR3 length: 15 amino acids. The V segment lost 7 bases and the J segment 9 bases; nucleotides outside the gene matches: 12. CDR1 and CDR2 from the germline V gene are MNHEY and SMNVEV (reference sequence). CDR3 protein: CASKGGPSGGLEQFF. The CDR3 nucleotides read TGTGCCAGCAAGGGAGGGCCTAGCGGGGGCCTTGAGCAGTTCTTC.

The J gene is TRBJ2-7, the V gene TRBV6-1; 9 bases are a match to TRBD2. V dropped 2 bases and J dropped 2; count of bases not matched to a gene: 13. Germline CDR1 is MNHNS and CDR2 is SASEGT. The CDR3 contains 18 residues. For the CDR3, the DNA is TGTGCCAGCAGTGAAAGGCTGCCCGGACTAGCGTCTCCCTACGAGCAGTACTTC. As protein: CASSERLPGLASPYEQYF.